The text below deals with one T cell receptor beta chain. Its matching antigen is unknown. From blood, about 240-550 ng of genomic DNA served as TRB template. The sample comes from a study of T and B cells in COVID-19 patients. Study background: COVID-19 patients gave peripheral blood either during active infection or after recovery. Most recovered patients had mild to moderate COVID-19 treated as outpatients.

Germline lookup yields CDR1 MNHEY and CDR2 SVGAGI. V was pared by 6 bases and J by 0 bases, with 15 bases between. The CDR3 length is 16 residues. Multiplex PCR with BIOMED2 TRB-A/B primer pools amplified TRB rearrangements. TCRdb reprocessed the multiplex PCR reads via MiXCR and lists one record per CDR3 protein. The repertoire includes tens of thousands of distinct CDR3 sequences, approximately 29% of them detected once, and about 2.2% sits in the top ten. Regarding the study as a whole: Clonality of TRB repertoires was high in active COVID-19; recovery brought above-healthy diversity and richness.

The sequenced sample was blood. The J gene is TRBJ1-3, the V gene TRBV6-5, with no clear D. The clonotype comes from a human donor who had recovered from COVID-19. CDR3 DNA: TGTGCCAGCAGAGAAGTTGGAACCTACTCTGGAAACACCATATATTTT. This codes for CASREVGTYSGNTIYF.